A single sample is the source of the 13 T cell receptor beta chains below, sequenced in a study of Ad26.COV2.S vaccination and SARS-CoV-2 variants (dated by TCRdb to the early 2020s). This specimen's treatment or condition label, per the study, means: 19 received Ad26.COV2.S at low or high dose, single or two shots; about 5 received placebo; per-sample allocation not given. Repertoires of vaccine and placebo recipients were sequenced from samples collected on day 63 after the first injection. Receptor libraries were prepared by the immunoSEQ multiplex PCR assay. TCRdb's version of the immuneACCESS table is confined to in-frame rearrangements and falls short of the full clone set. An unresolved V gene accounts for under half of the shortfall where checked; the remainder is of unknown origin. A total of more than 300,000 clones appear in this sample, approximately 86% of them only once. The ten largest clones capture approximately 12% of the sample.

The source was peripheral blood, collected in a trial of Ad26.COV2.S vaccine versus placebo. The receptors shown here come from a person between 18 and 65 years old who received the Ad26.COV2.S COVID-19 vaccine or a placebo.

This chain links TRBV28 with TRBJ2-5; 9 nucleotides align to TRBD2. Trimming cost V 6 bases and J 5 bases; bases outside gene matches: 7. Germline loops: CDR1 MDHEN, CDR2 SYDVKM. CDR3 length equals 14 residues. CDR3 loop: CASSFYSGSETQYF. In DNA, the CDR3 is TGTGCCAGCAGCTTCTATAGCGGGAGCGAGACCCAGTACTTC.

This rearrangement joins TRBV14 to TRBJ2-1; a weak D match, TRBD1 (5 bases). Germline V gene data show CDR1 as SGHDN and CDR2 as FVKESK. The CDR3 has 13 residues. Trimming cost V 3 bases and J 2 bases, with 5 bases left between them. CDR3 DNA: TGTGCCAGCAGCCAGACAGCCTACAATGAGCAGTTCTTC. Protein product: CASSQTAYNEQFF.

The chain employs TRBV5-5 and TRBJ2-7; weak D call: TRBD1 (6 bases). V lost 4 bases and J lost 4, with 9 bases in between. The V gene's germline CDR1 is SGHKS and CDR2 YYEKEE (reference sequence). The length of the CDR3 is 12 residues. The CDR3 is CASSADSYEQYF. The CDR3 region has the DNA TGTGCCAGCAGCGCGGACAGTTACGAGCAGTACTTC.

The chain joins TRBV11-2 to TRBJ2-5; 7 nucleotides align to TRBD2. The CDR3 runs 13 residues. Germline V gene lookup returns CDR1 SGHAT and CDR2 FQNNGV. J gave up 5 bases and V 6 bases, and 6 bases lay outside the gene matches. CDR3 loop: CASRGRAEETQYF. The CDR3 region has the DNA TGTGCCAGCAGAGGGAGGGCTGAGGAGACCCAGTACTTC. Based on the CDR3 plus reference TRBV11-2 and TRBJ2-5, the full variable domain is EAGVAQSPRYKIIEKRQSVAFWCNPISGHATLYWYQQILGQGPKLLIQFQNNGVVDDSQLPKDRFSAERLKGVDSTLKIQPAKLEDSAVYLCASRGRAEETQYFGPGTRLLVL.

The genes are TRBV11-3 and TRBJ2-1; tentatively, D is TRBD1 (5 bases). The CDR3 contains 15 residues. V was shortened by 0 bases and J by 6 bases, with 12 bases between the two germline ends. Germline loops: CDR1 SGHNT, CDR2 YENEEA. The CDR3 sequence is CASSLDLATVNEQFF. The CDR3 nucleotides read TGTGCCAGCAGCTTAGATCTCGCGACAGTCAATGAGCAGTTCTTC.

The chain carries TRBV7-2 and TRBJ2-7; D unresolved. The CDR3 loop spans 14 amino acids. The V end was cut by 4 bases, the J end by 6 bases, with 16 bases between. The germline V gene has CDR1 SGHTA and CDR2 FQGNSA. The CDR3 spells CASSSGLRTGEQYF. In nucleotides, the CDR3 is TGTGCCAGCAGCTCTGGTTTGAGAACTGGCGAGCAGTACTTC.

The rearrangement uses TRBV21-1 and TRBJ2-3. TRBV21-1 is a pseudogene locus. The CDR3 extends over 15 amino acids. CDR3 sequence (DNA): TGTGCCAGCGGGCCCCGGGTGGAGATCACAGATACGCAGTATTTT. This encodes CASGPRVEITDTQYF.

The DNA of the CDR3 is TGTGCCAGCAGACGGGATTACAATGAGCAGTTCTTC. Translation gives CASRRDYNEQFF. V and J are TRBV27 and TRBJ2-1, with a tentative D call TRBD2 (5 bases). Germline V lookup: CDR1 MNHEY, CDR2 SMNVEV (reference sequence). The CDR3 runs 12 residues. Trimming pared 6 bases from V and 4 bases from J, leaving 7 bases between.

Here the CDR3 reads CASSLRGTALAEQFF. CDR3 coding DNA: TGTGCCAGCAGCTTAAGAGGGACTGCCTTGGCTGAGCAGTTCTTC. The J gene is TRBJ2-1, the V gene TRBV7-2; weak D call: TRBD2 (6 bases). Germline V CDR1 and CDR2: SGHTA, FQGNSA. The CDR3 spans 15 residues. Trimming left V 2 bases short and J 9 bases short, with 17 bases between.

V is TRBV5-6 and J is TRBJ2-1; D is uncertain. The V gene lost 0 bases and the J gene lost 6 bases, with 4 bases spanning the gap. Germline V gives CDR1 SGHDT, CDR2 YYEEEE. The CDR3 extends over 12 amino acids. The DNA of the CDR3 is TGTGCCAGCAGCTTGGGGGCCAATGAGCAGTTCTTC. Residues: CASSLGANEQFF.

This chain links TRBV5-4 with TRBJ2-2; TRBD2 agrees at 12 bases. From germline, CDR1 is SGHNT and CDR2 YYREEE (reference sequence). This CDR3 region has 18 residues. V lost 0 bases and J lost 1; bases outside the gene matches: 4. CDR3 loop: CASSLGLAGALNTGELFF. The DNA for the CDR3 is TGTGCCAGCAGCTTGGGACTAGCGGGGGCCTTGAACACCGGGGAGCTGTTTTTT.

The chain is built from TRBV5-4 and TRBJ1-2, with D unclear. The ends were cut back, 3 bases at V and 1 base at J, with 10 bases in the middle. The CDR3 loop spans 14 amino acids. Germline CDR1 is SGHNT and CDR2 is YYREEE (reference sequence). The CDR3 coding sequence is TGTGCCAGCAGCTCGGCAGGCATTAACTATGGCTACACCTTC. Translation gives CASSSAGINYGYTF.

This sequence joins TRBV3-1 (or the pseudogene TRBV3-2) and TRBJ2-7; 7 bases are a match to TRBD1. This CDR3 has 15 amino acids. V dropped 6 bases and J dropped 4; count of bases not matched to a gene: 12. Germline V lookup: CDR1 LGHDT, CDR2 YNNKEL (reference sequence). This chain's CDR3 is CASSSGGFGAYEQYF. CDR3 in DNA: TGTGCCAGCAGTTCAGGGGGATTCGGCGCATACGAGCAGTACTTC.